This TCR beta chain was documented in a study of T cell repertoires in cytomegalovirus infection. Background on the study: Well-studied HLA-B-restricted epitopes and recently identified HLA-C-restricted epitopes of CMV were both used in the study. Public signatures in TCR beta pointed to CMV infection and matching HLA type.

TCRdb reprocessed the reads via MiXCR and lists one record per CDR3 protein. Among about 890,000 distinct CDR3 sequences listed, about a third were seen once. As for this clonotype: Its antigen is not identified.

The CDR3 contains 14 residues. Germline V gene data show CDR1 as MGHRA and CDR2 as YSYEKL. The germline V and J ends were trimmed by 4 bases and 6 bases, with 16 bases remaining between them. Findings and limits, study-wide: Clonotypes of TCR beta that were HLA-C-restricted and CMV-specific dominated the ex vivo response.

This chain joins TRBV4-1 and TRBJ2-7; tentatively, D is TRBD1 or TRBD2 (5 bases each). This TCR was sampled from a human donor in good health (CMV status not recorded). Some clones in this sample may be carry-over from other donors' samples. The sequencing used cultured CD8+ T cells from PBMCs, collected from culture after CMV antigen stimulation. The CDR3 region is CASSPSTGAREQYF. CDR3 in DNA: TGCGCCAGCAGCCCGTCGACCGGGGCGCGCGAGCAGTACTTC.